Sequencing of this T cell receptor (beta chain) was carried out in a study of metastatic and nonmetastatic thyroid tumors. Overall study: For malignant and benign thyroid patients, tumor or nodule tissue and blood were the sources whose repertoires were compared.

Thyroid surgery took place with no prior treatment in any patient. Per the authors' pipeline: Variation in CDR3 across clinicopathological groups served as the basis for constructing a distant-metastasis classifier in papillary thyroid cancer. TCRdb reassembled clones from the PCR reads with MiXCR. The V and J calls, along with clone size, are taken from TCRdb and not from the paper's own processing. Of more than 20,000 clones listed, approximately 12% were seen once; the top ten hold 4.9%. This clone was counted ten times or more. Given a much more abundant clone one base away, this may be a read error. Additional DNA sequences in this sample encode the identical CDR3. This CDR3 contains 14 residues. Germline lookup yields CDR1 KGHSH and CDR2 LQKENI.

V usage is TRBV18 and J usage is TRBJ2-7; D unclear. The origin of this receptor is a female donor with papillary thyroid cancer or a benign thyroid nodule (not recorded which). Some clones in this sample may be carry-over from other donors' samples. Material for sequencing was blood. The CDR3 loop is CASSTTTSSYEQYF. As DNA, the CDR3 is TGCGCCAGCTCAACCACGACGAGCTCCTACGAGCAGTACTTC.